Following are 15 T cell receptor beta chains from one sample sequenced in a study of T cell responses to AZD1222 COVID-19 vaccine. Here immunoSEQ multiplex PCR was the method, and the copy in TCRdb shows in-frame clones only, minus some. The table shows 120,000 to 150,000 clones, with roughly nine tenths occurring only once. Sample: peripheral blood, taken 28 days after the second AZD1222 dose. These receptors originate from an adult who received the AZD1222 COVID-19 vaccine.

The V gene is TRBV10-3, the J gene TRBJ1-6; possibly TRBD1 for D (5 bases). The CDR3 runs to 12 residues. Trimming removed 4 bases from V and 13 bases from J, with 11 bases in between. Germline V gives CDR1 ENHRY, CDR2 SYGVKD. The CDR3 DNA sequence: TGTGCCATCAGTGCTCTCAGGGCTCCCCTCCACTTT. This encodes CAISALRAPLHF.

The gene calls are TRBV15 and TRBJ1-3; unclear D gene. The germline V gene has CDR1 LNHNV and CDR2 YYDKDF (reference sequence). Trimming took off 5 bases at V and 8 bases at J, with 10 bases between the two ends. The length of the CDR3 is 12 residues. The CDR3 nucleotides are TGTGCCACCAGCCCCTCCGGGGACACCATATATTTT. Translating it yields CATSPSGDTIYF.

The chain links TRBV4-3 to TRBJ2-3, with no clear D. This CDR3 has 16 amino acids. V dropped 4 bases and J dropped 3 bases, with 17 bases sitting between them. Germline CDR1 and CDR2: LGHNA and YSLEER. The CDR3 DNA sequence: TGCGCCAGCAGCCTCTCCCGGACCCGAGGAACAGATACGCAGTATTTT. It is translated as CASSLSRTRGTDTQYF.

The V gene is TRBV9, the J gene TRBJ1-1; 9 bases agree with TRBD1. Germline V lookup: CDR1 SGDLS, CDR2 YYNGEE. V lost 4 bases to trimming and J lost 5 bases; unmatched junction nucleotides: 6. This CDR3 contains 14 residues. The CDR3 loop is CASSPRDRATEAFF. The CDR3 DNA is TGTGCCAGCAGCCCCCGGGACAGGGCGACTGAAGCTTTCTTT.

The chain uses TRBV5-4 and TRBJ1-5; D not certain. Germline-derived CDR1 and CDR2 are SGHNT and YYREEE (reference sequence). There are 16 residues in the CDR3. V lost 3 bases to trimming and J lost 4 bases, with 17 bases between them. As DNA, the CDR3 is TGTGCCAGCAGCTCCTACTCCCGCGCTGGGAATCAGCCCCAGCATTTT. Translated: CASSSYSRAGNQPQHF.

The chain has TRBV6-4 and TRBJ2-2; D call uncertain. The CDR3 runs 13 residues. CDR1 is MRHNA and CDR2 is SNTAGT in the germline V gene. Trimming removed 0 bases from V and 6 bases from J, with 5 bases in between. In nucleotides, the CDR3 is TGTGCCAGCAGTGACTCTTCGTCCGGGGAGCTGTTTTTT. Translation gives CASSDSSSGELFF.

V usage is TRBV7-2 and J usage is TRBJ2-2; 8 nucleotides agree with TRBD2. V was clipped by 5 bases and J by 0 bases; unmatched bases: 2. Germline CDR1 is SGHTA and CDR2 is FQGNSA. CDR3 length: 15 amino acids. This CDR3 is CASSPGLANTGELFF. CDR3 bases: TGTGCCAGCAGCCCGGGACTAGCGAACACCGGGGAGCTGTTTTTT.

This chain links TRBV15 with TRBJ1-2, with D perhaps matching TRBD1 (5 bases). The CDR3 is 15 amino acids. CDR1 LNHNV and CDR2 YYDKDF come from the germline V gene (reference sequence). V lost 0 bases to trimming and J lost 8 bases, with 16 bases between them. The DNA of the CDR3 is TGTGCCACCAGCAGAGAAGCAACAGGTCTGGGGGGCTACACCTTC. Translating gives CATSREATGLGGYTF.

The V gene is TRBV7-8, the J gene TRBJ1-1; TRBD1 is a possible D gene (6 bases). Trimming pared 1 base from V and 5 bases from J, leaving 11 bases between. The germline V gene has CDR1 SGHVS and CDR2 FQNEAQ. The CDR3 consists of 14 residues. Here the CDR3 reads CASSLGDQGTEAFF. The DNA for the CDR3 is TGTGCCAGCAGCTTAGGAGACCAGGGGACTGAAGCTTTCTTT. The variable domain in full, with the rest retrieved from reference TRBV7-8 and TRBJ1-1, is GAGVSQSPRYKVAKRGQDVALRCDPISGHVSLFWYQQALGQGPEFLTYFQNEAQLDKSGLPSDRFFAERPEGSVSTLKIQRTQQEDSAVYLCASSLGDQGTEAFFGQGTRLTVV.

V usage is TRBV6-2 or TRBV6-3 and J usage is TRBJ2-3; D is unclear. Germline assignment: CDR1 MNHEY and CDR2 SVGEGT. Trimming pared 4 bases from V and 0 bases from J, leaving 14 bases between. This CDR3 has 16 amino acids. CDR3 residues: CASSFYAGASTDTQYF. The CDR3 nucleotides read TGTGCCAGCAGTTTTTATGCAGGCGCAAGCACAGATACGCAGTATTTT.

The V and J genes are TRBV6-5 and TRBJ2-5, with 7 bases that match TRBD1. The CDR3 sequence is 14 residues long. V shed 4 bases, J shed 2 bases, and the junction held 4 bases outside the gene matches. Looked up from germline, CDR1 is MNHEY and CDR2 is SVGAGI. The CDR3 bases are TGTGCCAGCAGTTCTCGGGACAGTCAAGAGACCCAGTACTTC. Amino acids: CASSSRDSQETQYF.

The V call is TRBV4-1, the J call TRBJ2-3; D gene uncertain. V dropped 2 bases and J dropped 4 bases, with 7 bases sitting between them. The germline gives CDR1 MGHRA, CDR2 YSYEKL. The CDR3 totals 13 residues. The CDR3 sequence: CASSQPGADTQYF. For the CDR3, the DNA is TGCGCCAGCAGCCAACCGGGCGCAGATACGCAGTATTTT.

The genes are TRBV10-3 and TRBJ2-5; TRBD1 matches at 7 bases. This CDR3 is 13 amino acids long. In germline, CDR1 is ENHRY, CDR2 SYGVKD. V gave up 8 bases and J gave up 2 bases; unmatched junction bases: 5. This CDR3 is CAIAGTEQETQYF. CDR3 coding DNA: TGTGCCATCGCCGGGACAGAGCAAGAGACCCAGTACTTC.

The rearrangement links TRBV18 to TRBJ2-1, with 12 bases aligning to TRBD2. V trimming: 3 bases; J trimming: 9 bases; junction bases outside the gene matches: 12. In germline, CDR1 is KGHSH, CDR2 LQKENI. The CDR3 totals 17 residues. The CDR3 is CASSPRRLAGEGGEQFF. The CDR3 DNA follows: TGTGCCAGCTCACCCCGCAGACTAGCGGGAGAGGGGGGTGAGCAGTTCTTC.

The rearrangement uses TRBV11-2 and TRBJ2-1; 8 bases are a match to TRBD1. The V gene end was trimmed by 0 bases and the J gene end by 9 bases; junction bases not matched to a gene: 4. Germline CDR1 is SGHAT and CDR2 is FQNNGV. The CDR3 totals 14 residues. CDR3 amino acids: CASSLEAGGSEQFF. The CDR3 nucleotides read TGTGCCAGCAGCTTAGAAGCAGGGGGCAGTGAGCAGTTCTTC. The variable domain in full, completed from reference TRBV11-2 and TRBJ2-1, reads EAGVAQSPRYKIIEKRQSVAFWCNPISGHATLYWYQQILGQGPKLLIQFQNNGVVDDSQLPKDRFSAERLKGVDSTLKIQPAKLEDSAVYLCASSLEAGGSEQFFGPGTRLTVL.